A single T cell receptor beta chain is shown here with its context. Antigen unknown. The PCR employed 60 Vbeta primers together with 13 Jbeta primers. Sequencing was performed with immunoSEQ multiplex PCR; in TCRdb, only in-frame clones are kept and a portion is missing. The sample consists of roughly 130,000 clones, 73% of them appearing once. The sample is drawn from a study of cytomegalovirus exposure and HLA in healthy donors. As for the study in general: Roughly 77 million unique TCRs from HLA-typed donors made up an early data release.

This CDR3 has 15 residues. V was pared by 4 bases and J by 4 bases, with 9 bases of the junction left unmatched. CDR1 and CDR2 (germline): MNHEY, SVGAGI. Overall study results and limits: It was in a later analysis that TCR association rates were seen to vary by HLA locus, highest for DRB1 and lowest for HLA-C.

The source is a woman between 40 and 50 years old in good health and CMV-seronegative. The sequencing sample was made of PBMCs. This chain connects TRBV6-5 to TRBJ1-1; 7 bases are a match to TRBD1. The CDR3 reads CASSSGQVVSTEAFF. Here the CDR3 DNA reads TGTGCCAGCAGTTCCGGACAGGTCGTGAGCACTGAAGCTTTCTTT.